This is a list of T cell receptor beta chains from one sample in a study of somatic mutations in cytotoxic T cells in rheumatoid arthritis. TCRdb's table, derived via immunoSEQ multiplex PCR, lists solely in-frame clones and lacks some. The sample includes about 18,000 clones, roughly four fifths of them seen just once. The sequencing input was CD8+ T cells sorted from blood. These receptors were collected from an adult with rheumatoid arthritis. CDR3s include the opening cysteine and the closing phenylalanine or tryptophan. Fields, in order: D gene, clone size, J gene, V gene, CDR3 DNA, CDR3 protein. The D gene is left open where the match is weak. For some rows the clone size is stated as once, few or many, or as a class when expanded; others skip it.

D gene: TRBD1; clone size: -; J gene: TRBJ2-7; V gene: TRBV6-6; CDR3 DNA: TGTGCCAGCAGTTACTCGGGACAGGGGCAGCACGAGCAGTACTTC; CDR3 protein: CASSYSGQGQHEQYF
D gene: -; clone size: -; J gene: TRBJ1-2; V gene: TRBV27; CDR3 DNA: TGTGCCAGCAGTCCCAGGGGACCAAATGGCTACACCTTC; CDR3 protein: CASSPRGPNGYTF
D gene: -; clone size: -; J gene: TRBJ1-2; V gene: TRBV4-1; CDR3 DNA: TGCGCCAGCAGCCAAGATTCGAAGGTACACTATGGCTACACCTTC; CDR3 protein: CASSQDSKVHYGYTF
D gene: -; clone size: -; J gene: TRBJ1-1; V gene: TRBV19; CDR3 DNA: TGTGCCAGTAGCTGGGTTGTTGGCACTGAAGCTTTCTTT; CDR3 protein: CASSWVVGTEAFF
D gene: TRBD1; clone size: -; J gene: TRBJ1-2; V gene: TRBV14; CDR3 DNA: TGTGCCAGCAGCCAAGGGGACAGGGAGGGCTATGGCTACACCTTC; CDR3 protein: CASSQGDREGYGYTF
D gene: TRBD2; clone size: -; J gene: TRBJ2-1; V gene: TRBV15; CDR3 DNA: TGTGCCACCAGCAGAGATTTGGCGGGGGGGCCTAATGAGCAGTTCTTC; CDR3 protein: CATSRDLAGGPNEQFF
D gene: -; clone size: -; J gene: TRBJ2-3; V gene: TRBV27; CDR3 DNA: TGTGCCAGCAGTTTATGGGGAGACACAGATACGCAGTATTTT; CDR3 protein: CASSLWGDTDTQYF
D gene: TRBD2; clone size: -; J gene: TRBJ2-7; V gene: TRBV15; CDR3 DNA: TGTGCCACCAGCAGAGACCAAGCGGGGAACTACGAGCAGTACTTC; CDR3 protein: CATSRDQAGNYEQYF
D gene: TRBD2; clone size: -; J gene: TRBJ2-3; V gene: TRBV27; CDR3 DNA: TGTGCCAGCAGTTTAGTTGGGGGGGCAGATACGCAGTATTTT; CDR3 protein: CASSLVGGADTQYF
D gene: TRBD1; clone size: few; J gene: TRBJ2-7; V gene: TRBV7-6; CDR3 DNA: TGTGCCGTGGGACAGGGAGGGTTCGAGCAGTACTTC; CDR3 protein: CAVGQGGFEQYF
D gene: -; clone size: -; J gene: TRBJ2-7; V gene: TRBV4-1; CDR3 DNA: TGCGCCAGCAGCCCTAGACAGGACCACGAGCAGTACTTC; CDR3 protein: CASSPRQDHEQYF
D gene: TRBD2; clone size: -; J gene: TRBJ2-3; V gene: TRBV13; CDR3 DNA: TGTGCCAGCAGTCCGAGCGAGCGGGGGAACACAGATACGCAGTATTTT; CDR3 protein: CASSPSERGNTDTQYF
D gene: -; clone size: -; J gene: TRBJ1-5; V gene: TRBV30; CDR3 DNA: TGTGCCTGCCAAACGGACGGGACAAGGGACAATCAGCCCCAGCATTTT; CDR3 protein: CACQTDGTRDNQPQHF
D gene: -; clone size: -; J gene: TRBJ2-3; V gene: TRBV5-6; CDR3 DNA: TGTGCCAGCAGCTTTCGAATCAGCACAGATACGCAGTATTTT; CDR3 protein: CASSFRISTDTQYF
D gene: -; clone size: -; J gene: TRBJ1-1; V gene: TRBV7-9; CDR3 DNA: TGTGCCAGCATCTCGGGCACTGAAGCTTTCTTT; CDR3 protein: CASISGTEAFF
D gene: -; clone size: -; J gene: TRBJ2-7; V gene: TRBV19; CDR3 DNA: TGTGCCAGTAGTGTAGCGTATGCGGGCTCCTACGAGCAGTACTTC; CDR3 protein: CASSVAYAGSYEQYF
D gene: -; clone size: -; J gene: TRBJ1-5; V gene: TRBV4-1; CDR3 DNA: TGCGCCAGCAGCCAAGGAGACACCAATCAGCCCCAGCATTTT; CDR3 protein: CASSQGDTNQPQHF
D gene: TRBD1; clone size: -; J gene: TRBJ1-5; V gene: TRBV27; CDR3 DNA: TGTGCCAGCAGTTTACAGACAGGGGGAGGGCAGCCCCAGCATTTT; CDR3 protein: CASSLQTGGGQPQHF
D gene: -; clone size: -; J gene: TRBJ1-2; V gene: TRBV16; CDR3 DNA: TGTGCCAGCAGCCCTAACAGGGAACAAGATGACTATGGCTACACCTTC; CDR3 protein: CASSPNREQDDYGYTF
D gene: TRBD1; clone size: -; J gene: TRBJ2-7; V gene: TRBV13; CDR3 DNA: TGTGCCAGCAGCTCAAACGACAGGGGGAGTTACGAGCAGTACTTC; CDR3 protein: CASSSNDRGSYEQYF
D gene: -; clone size: -; J gene: TRBJ2-7; V gene: TRBV4-1; CDR3 DNA: TGCGCCAGCAGCCGCACGCCCGGGGAGGAGGTATCCTACGAGCAGTACTTC; CDR3 protein: CASSRTPGEEVSYEQYF
D gene: -; clone size: -; J gene: TRBJ2-7; V gene: TRBV5-4; CDR3 DNA: TGTGCCAGCAGCTGGCCGGGACGGGGGTTCTACGAGCAGTACTTC; CDR3 protein: CASSWPGRGFYEQYF
D gene: TRBD2; clone size: -; J gene: TRBJ2-1; V gene: TRBV5-4; CDR3 DNA: TGTGCCAGCAGCTTGGCGGTTCTAGCGGGAGGGCAAGAGCAGTTCTTC; CDR3 protein: CASSLAVLAGGQEQFF
D gene: -; clone size: -; J gene: TRBJ2-1; V gene: TRBV6-1; CDR3 DNA: TGTGCCAGCAGTGATAATGAGCAGTTCTTC; CDR3 protein: CASSDNEQFF
D gene: TRBD2; clone size: once; J gene: TRBJ2-5; V gene: TRBV2; CDR3 DNA: TGTGCCAGCAGCGACTCTCTGGCGGGGGGCCAAGAGACCCAGTACTTC; CDR3 protein: CASSDSLAGGQETQYF
D gene: TRBD1; clone size: once; J gene: TRBJ2-1; V gene: TRBV7-7; CDR3 DNA: TGTGCTAGCAGCACGGTGCCGGGACAGGGGCTTGATGAGCAGTTCTTC; CDR3 protein: CASSTVPGQGLDEQFF
D gene: -; clone size: once; J gene: TRBJ1-1; V gene: TRBV7-8; CDR3 DNA: TGTGCCAGCAGCTTAGAAGGGCCGTGGAACACTGAAGCTTTCTTT; CDR3 protein: CASSLEGPWNTEAFF
D gene: -; clone size: -; J gene: TRBJ2-7; V gene: TRBV11-3; CDR3 DNA: TGTGCCAGCAGCTTTCGGGGGGGACAGGACGACTACGAGCAGTACTTC; CDR3 protein: CASSFRGGQDDYEQYF
D gene: -; clone size: -; J gene: TRBJ2-3; V gene: TRBV10-2; CDR3 DNA: TGCGCCAGCAGTGAGATGGATACGCAGTATTTT; CDR3 protein: CASSEMDTQYF
D gene: TRBD1; clone size: -; J gene: TRBJ1-5; V gene: TRBV6-1; CDR3 DNA: TGTGCCAGCAGTGTGGGACAGGGACTAAGGGGCAATCAGCCCCAGCATTTT; CDR3 protein: CASSVGQGLRGNQPQHF
D gene: TRBD2; clone size: -; J gene: TRBJ2-1; V gene: TRBV12-5; CDR3 DNA: TGTGCTAGTGGTTGGGACCTAGCGGGGGCGAACAATGAGCAGTTCTTC; CDR3 protein: CASGWDLAGANNEQFF
D gene: -; clone size: -; J gene: TRBJ1-2; V gene: TRBV15; CDR3 DNA: TGTGCCACCAGCAGAGAGGGAGACTATGGCTACACCTTC; CDR3 protein: CATSREGDYGYTF
D gene: TRBD1; clone size: once; J gene: TRBJ2-7; V gene: TRBV27; CDR3 DNA: TGTGCCAGCAGTTTACGGGGTCCCAGGACAGGGGTTGCCTACGAGCAGTACTTC; CDR3 protein: CASSLRGPRTGVAYEQYF
D gene: -; clone size: -; J gene: TRBJ1-1; V gene: TRBV25-1; CDR3 DNA: TGTGCCAGCAGTGAATATCAAGACGCAACGGGGGGAGCTTTCTTT; CDR3 protein: CASSEYQDATGGAFF
D gene: -; clone size: once; J gene: TRBJ2-2; V gene: TRBV30; CDR3 DNA: TGTGCCTGGAGCCCGAGTGGGGAGCTGTTTTTT; CDR3 protein: CAWSPSGELFF
D gene: -; clone size: -; J gene: TRBJ1-2; V gene: TRBV20-1; CDR3 DNA: TGCAGTGCTAGTGGACTGGAGGGCTACACCTTC; CDR3 protein: CSASGLEGYTF
D gene: -; clone size: -; J gene: TRBJ1-1; V gene: TRBV30; CDR3 DNA: TGTGCCTGGAGCATAATGGGGGGCACTGAAGCTTTCTTT; CDR3 protein: CAWSIMGGTEAFF
D gene: -; clone size: -; J gene: TRBJ2-7; V gene: TRBV6-5; CDR3 DNA: TGTGCCACGACCCCCAGGGGGGGCGGCGAGCAGTACTTC; CDR3 protein: CATTPRGGGEQYF
D gene: -; clone size: few; J gene: TRBJ2-7; V gene: TRBV6-5; CDR3 DNA: TGTGCCAGCAGTCTAACTAGTGACTACGAGCAGTACTTC; CDR3 protein: CASSLTSDYEQYF
D gene: TRBD1; clone size: -; J gene: TRBJ2-7; V gene: TRBV10-3; CDR3 DNA: TGTGCCATCAGTGGGGGCCGGGACAGCATCTCCTACGAGCAGTACTTC; CDR3 protein: CAISGGRDSISYEQYF
D gene: -; clone size: -; J gene: TRBJ2-7; V gene: TRBV7-9; CDR3 DNA: TGTGCCAGCAGCTTAACCACAGGCGGGGTATCCTACGAGCAGTACTTC; CDR3 protein: CASSLTTGGVSYEQYF
D gene: -; clone size: -; J gene: TRBJ2-2; V gene: TRBV12-5; CDR3 DNA: TGTGCTAGTGGTTTTAGGTTATCCAGGGCGGACACCGGGGAGCTGTTTTTT; CDR3 protein: CASGFRLSRADTGELFF
D gene: -; clone size: -; J gene: TRBJ2-3; V gene: TRBV5-6; CDR3 DNA: TGTGCCAGCAGCTTGGCCCTTGATACGCAGTATTTT; CDR3 protein: CASSLALDTQYF
D gene: -; clone size: -; J gene: TRBJ2-1; V gene: TRBV19; CDR3 DNA: TGTGCCAGTAAAAGCGATTCGTACAATGAGCAGTTCTTC; CDR3 protein: CASKSDSYNEQFF
D gene: -; clone size: medium-sized; J gene: TRBJ2-2; V gene: TRBV25-1; CDR3 DNA: TGTGCCAGCAGTGAACGCAGCACCAACACCGGGGAGCTGTTTTTT; CDR3 protein: CASSERSTNTGELFF
D gene: -; clone size: -; J gene: TRBJ2-2; V gene: TRBV16; CDR3 DNA: TGTGCCAGCAGCCAAATGGGGCAACAGAACGGGGAGCTGTTTTTT; CDR3 protein: CASSQMGQQNGELFF
D gene: -; clone size: -; J gene: TRBJ2-7; V gene: TRBV5-5; CDR3 DNA: TGTGCCAGCAGCTTGAGTGGATCGATCAAGCTAGGTAGGGGCCGCGAGCAGTACTTC; CDR3 protein: CASSLSGSIKLGRGREQYF
D gene: TRBD1; clone size: -; J gene: TRBJ1-2; V gene: TRBV5-4; CDR3 DNA: TGTGCCAGCAGCTTGGGCGAGCCGACAGGGCCGGCCTGGTATGGCTACACCTTC; CDR3 protein: CASSLGEPTGPAWYGYTF
D gene: -; clone size: -; J gene: TRBJ2-2; V gene: TRBV6-4; CDR3 DNA: TGTGCCAGCAGTGACCAGACGACAGGACTCACCGGGGAGCTGTTTTTT; CDR3 protein: CASSDQTTGLTGELFF
D gene: -; clone size: -; J gene: TRBJ1-5; V gene: TRBV27; CDR3 DNA: TGTGCCAGCAGTGCTCTAGGGGGAAGTCAGCCCCAGCATTTT; CDR3 protein: CASSALGGSQPQHF
D gene: -; clone size: -; J gene: TRBJ1-2; V gene: TRBV6-1; CDR3 DNA: TGTGCCAGCAGTCCAGGCACTGGCTACACCTTC; CDR3 protein: CASSPGTGYTF
D gene: TRBD1; clone size: -; J gene: TRBJ2-5; V gene: TRBV5-1; CDR3 DNA: TGCGCCAGCAGCTTGGGACAGGGGAACATGGAGACCCAGTACTTC; CDR3 protein: CASSLGQGNMETQYF
D gene: -; clone size: -; J gene: TRBJ1-1; V gene: TRBV5-1; CDR3 DNA: TGCGCCAGCAGCTTGGGTCCGGGGGCGGACACTGAAGCTTTCTTT; CDR3 protein: CASSLGPGADTEAFF
D gene: -; clone size: -; J gene: TRBJ2-1; V gene: TRBV5-8; CDR3 DNA: TGTGCCAGCAGCTTGACGATGGGCGGGTATGGCTACAATGAGCAGTTCTTC; CDR3 protein: CASSLTMGGYGYNEQFF
D gene: TRBD1; clone size: -; J gene: TRBJ1-6; V gene: TRBV19; CDR3 DNA: TGTGCCAGTAGTATAGGGTACAGGGGGAATTCACCCCTCCACTTT; CDR3 protein: CASSIGYRGNSPLHF
D gene: TRBD2; clone size: -; J gene: TRBJ2-7; V gene: TRBV6-4; CDR3 DNA: TGTGCCAGCAGCTATCTAGCGGTCCCACCCTACGAGCAGTACTTC; CDR3 protein: CASSYLAVPPYEQYF
D gene: -; clone size: -; J gene: TRBJ1-1; V gene: TRBV9; CDR3 DNA: TGTGCCAGCAGCGTAGGGTGGCCGCTAAGTGGCACTGAAGCTTTCTTT; CDR3 protein: CASSVGWPLSGTEAFF
D gene: -; clone size: -; J gene: TRBJ2-1; V gene: TRBV6-5; CDR3 DNA: TGTGCCAGCAGTTACTACTTGGGGGGAGAGCAGTTCTTC; CDR3 protein: CASSYYLGGEQFF
D gene: TRBD2; clone size: -; J gene: TRBJ2-3; V gene: TRBV7-9; CDR3 DNA: TGTGCCAGCAGCGTAGCCCTGACTAGCGGGGGCACAGATACGCAGTATTTT; CDR3 protein: CASSVALTSGGTDTQYF
D gene: -; clone size: -; J gene: TRBJ2-7; V gene: TRBV14; CDR3 DNA: TGTGCCAGCAGCCAAGTCCAGGAGAAACAGTACTTC; CDR3 protein: CASSQVQEKQYF